This T cell receptor beta chain was captured by sequencing in a study of blood T cell repertoires in COVID-19. TCRdb keeps only in-frame clones here, not all; method: immunoSEQ multiplex PCR. The sample lists fewer than 300,000 clones, around 90% occurring once. This clone was detected only once. The germline V and J ends were trimmed by 4 bases and 3 bases, with 12 bases remaining between them. Germline loops: CDR1 SGHDN, CDR2 FVKESK. CDR3 length equals 14 residues. The receptor was isolated from a man aged 60 to 75 who had recovered from COVID-19. Sequencing input: peripheral blood. The chain combines TRBV14 with TRBJ2-5, with D possibly being TRBD1 (6 bases). The CDR3 nucleotides are TGTGCCAGCAGCCCGGACAGCTTAAAAGAGACCCAGTACTTC. Protein product: CASSPDSLKETQYF.